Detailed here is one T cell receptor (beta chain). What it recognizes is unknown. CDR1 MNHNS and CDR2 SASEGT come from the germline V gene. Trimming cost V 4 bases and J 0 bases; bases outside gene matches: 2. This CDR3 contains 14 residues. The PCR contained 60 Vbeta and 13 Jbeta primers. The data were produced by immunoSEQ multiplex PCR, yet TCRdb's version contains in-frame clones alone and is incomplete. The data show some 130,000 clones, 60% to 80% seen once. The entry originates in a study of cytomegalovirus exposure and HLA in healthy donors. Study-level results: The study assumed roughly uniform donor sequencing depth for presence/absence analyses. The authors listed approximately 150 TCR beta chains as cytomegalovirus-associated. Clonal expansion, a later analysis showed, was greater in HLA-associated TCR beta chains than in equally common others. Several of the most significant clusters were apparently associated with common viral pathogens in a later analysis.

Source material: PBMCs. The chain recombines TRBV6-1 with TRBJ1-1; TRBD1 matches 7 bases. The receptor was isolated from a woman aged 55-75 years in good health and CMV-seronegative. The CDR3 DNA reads TGTGCCAGCAGTGGACAGGGAATGAACACTGAAGCTTTCTTT. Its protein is CASSGQGMNTEAFF.